This T cell receptor beta chain derives from a study of blood T cell repertoires in COVID-19. About the research overall: From T cells, B-cell-depleted T cells, or PBMCs came the material, which was cDNA or gDNA.

Assay: immunoSEQ multiplex PCR; the TCRdb copy retains only in-frame clones and omits some. Found here are 290,000 or so clones, 85% of them singletons; the top ten hold 5% to 6.5%. With 3 bases clipped from V and 7 bases from J, the junction kept 11 bases outside the gene matches. This CDR3 comprises 15 residues. Germline lookup yields CDR1 KGHSH and CDR2 LQKENI. This chain links TRBV18 with TRBJ2-7; 8 nucleotides agree with TRBD1. This receptor was identified in a man in his fifties or sixties with active or convalescent COVID-19. Sequenced material: peripheral blood. The CDR3 DNA reads as TGTGCCAGCTCACCGTTTGCGGACAGGGTTCTTGAGCAGTACTTC. This gives the protein CASSPFADRVLEQYF. Based on the CDR3 plus reference TRBV18 and TRBJ2-7, the full variable domain is NAGVMQNPRHLVRRRGQEARLRCSPMKGHSHVYWYRQLPEEGLKFMVYLQKENIIDESGMPKERFSAEFPKEGPSILRIQQVVRGDSAAYFCASSPFADRVLEQYFGPGTRLTVT.